This is a list of T cell receptor beta chains from one sample in a study of cytomegalovirus exposure and HLA in healthy donors. Here immunoSEQ multiplex PCR was the method, and the copy in TCRdb shows in-frame clones only, minus some. Seen here are 120,000 or so clones, 70% to 85% observed once, and the top ten hold 4.5% to 5%. Sequenced material: PBMCs. The receptors originated from a middle-aged man in good health and CMV-seropositive. Both conserved end residues are part of each CDR3. The D gene is left open where the match is weak. Size is stated for part of the rows, as once, few or many counts, or as a class when the clone is expanded.

V gene	D gene	clone size	J gene	CDR3 protein	CDR3 DNA
TRBV7-9	TRBD2	-	TRBJ2-5	CASSFGGGRGETQYF	TGTGCCAGCAGCTTTGGCGGGGGGCGAGGAGAGACCCAGTACTTC
TRBV7-9	-	-	TRBJ2-6	CASLRAGANVLTF	TGTGCCAGCTTGAGGGCTGGGGCCAACGTCCTGACTTTC
TRBV6-6	-	-	TRBJ1-2	CASSYSTGYYGYTF	TGTGCCAGCAGTTACTCCACAGGGTACTATGGCTACACCTTC
TRBV4-1	TRBD1	-	TRBJ1-2	CASSQGIRTGVKDYTF	TGCGCCAGCAGCCAAGGGATTAGGACAGGGGTCAAGGACTACACCTTC
TRBV5-1	-	few	TRBJ2-5	CASSLGNWGLVTQYF	TGCGCCAGCAGCTTGGGCAATTGGGGGCTCGTGACCCAGTACTTC
TRBV11-3	-	-	TRBJ2-2	CASTVRGGTGELFF	TGTGCCAGCACCGTTAGGGGGGGCACCGGGGAGCTGTTTTTT
TRBV9	-	-	TRBJ2-7	CASSATGSRSYEQYF	TGTGCCAGCAGCGCGACCGGGAGCCGCTCCTACGAGCAGTACTTC
TRBV12-2	-	-	TRBJ1-1	CASCPGVSVDTEAFF	TGTGCAAGTTGCCCAGGGGTTTCAGTAGACACTGAAGCTTTCTTT
TRBV6-1	TRBD1	-	TRBJ1-4	CASSGGGQEKLFF	TGTGCCAGCAGTGGAGGGGGCCAGGAAAAACTGTTTTTT
TRBV18	-	-	TRBJ2-1	CASSPVRLEVEQFF	TGTGCCAGCTCACCGGTTAGATTAGAAGTTGAGCAGTTCTTC
TRBV6-5	TRBD1	-	TRBJ1-1	CASSSQGTGDTEAFF	TGTGCCAGCAGTTCCCAAGGGACAGGGGACACTGAAGCTTTCTTT
TRBV9	TRBD2	-	TRBJ2-2	CASTRTSGTTGELFF	TGTGCCAGCACCCGGACTAGCGGGACCACCGGGGAGCTGTTTTTT
TRBV5-1	-	-	TRBJ2-3	CASSLGRDSFADTQYF	TGCGCCAGCAGCCTGGGCCGGGACTCCTTCGCAGATACGCAGTATTTT
TRBV6-6	-	-	TRBJ2-7	CASIYRQGGHEQYF	TGTGCCAGCATCTACCGACAGGGAGGCCACGAGCAGTACTTC
TRBV7-2	-	-	TRBJ2-7	CASSPRDRGYEQYF	TGTGCCAGCAGCCCCCGGGATCGGGGCTACGAGCAGTACTTC
TRBV5-6	-	-	TRBJ1-1	CASSLSQTNTEAFF	TGTGCCAGCAGCTTGTCACAAACGAACACTGAAGCTTTCTTT
TRBV25-1	TRBD1	-	TRBJ1-2	CASRRTGQAYGYTF	TGTGCCAGCAGGAGGACTGGACAGGCCTATGGCTACACCTTC
TRBV4-1	TRBD1	few	TRBJ1-2	CASSQDGWDRVDGYTF	TGCGCCAGCAGCCAAGATGGATGGGACAGGGTGGATGGCTACACCTTC
TRBV6-1	TRBD1	-	TRBJ2-7	CASKAPGTGSYEQYF	TGTGCCAGCAAAGCCCCCGGGACAGGGTCCTACGAGCAGTACTTC
TRBV19	-	once	TRBJ1-5	CASSIASGSLSQPQHF	TGTGCCAGTAGTATAGCATCAGGGTCCCTAAGTCAGCCCCAGCATTTT
TRBV10-3	TRBD2	-	TRBJ2-3	CAISTSGLTDTQYF	TGTGCCATATCTACTAGCGGCCTCACAGATACGCAGTATTTT
TRBV5-6	-	-	TRBJ2-3	CASSAGQLTDTQYF	TGTGCCAGCAGCGCGGGACAGCTCACAGATACGCAGTATTTT
TRBV5-1	TRBD1	-	TRBJ2-6	CASSAGQGAPGANVLTF	TGCGCCAGCAGCGCCGGACAGGGGGCGCCCGGGGCCAACGTCCTGACTTTC
TRBV21-1	-	-	TRBJ1-1	CASTRVLF	TGTGCCAGCACAAGAGTCCTCTTT
TRBV6-5	-	-	TRBJ1-4	CASSARVAEKLFF	TGTGCCAGCAGCGCCAGGGTTGCTGAAAAACTGTTTTTT
TRBV7-2	TRBD1	-	TRBJ2-3	CASRSAGQGTDTQYF	TGTGCCAGCAGATCTGCGGGACAGGGAACAGATACGCAGTATTTT
TRBV18	TRBD1	once	TRBJ1-2	CASSLTDRDHTF	TGTGCCAGCTCCCTGACGGACAGGGACCACACCTTC
TRBV10-1	TRBD2	-	TRBJ2-1	CASSEQRGVYNEQFF	TGCGCCAGCAGTGAGCAGCGGGGGGTCTACAATGAGCAGTTCTTC
TRBV5-8	TRBD1	-	TRBJ2-3	CASSSDRGRNTQYF	TGTGCCAGCAGCTCTGACAGGGGAAGAAATACGCAGTATTTT
TRBV11-2	TRBD1	few	TRBJ2-5	CASSLDQGTGAKTQYF	TGTGCCAGCAGCTTAGATCAAGGGACAGGGGCCAAGACCCAGTACTTC
TRBV5-1	TRBD2	-	TRBJ2-5	CASSALSGRGWETQYF	TGCGCCAGCAGCGCTCTCAGCGGGAGGGGATGGGAGACCCAGTACTTC
TRBV27	-	-	TRBJ2-7	CASGGWGDHEQYF	TGTGCGTCCGGAGGGTGGGGGGACCACGAGCAGTACTTC
TRBV5-6	TRBD2	-	TRBJ2-5	CASSFKPGLAKETQYF	TGTGCCAGCAGCTTCAAGCCGGGACTAGCGAAGGAGACCCAGTACTTC
TRBV4-2	TRBD1	-	TRBJ1-2	CASSQGGTGVGGYTF	TGTGCCAGCAGCCAAGGAGGGACAGGGGTGGGTGGCTACACCTTC
TRBV7-2	-	-	TRBJ1-1	CASSLVRVEAFF	TGTGCCAGCAGCTTAGTTCGGGTTGAAGCTTTCTTT
TRBV7-2	-	medium-sized	TRBJ2-5	CASSSSRETQYF	TGTGCCAGCAGCTCCTCCCGGGAGACCCAGTACTTC
TRBV2	TRBD2	-	TRBJ2-1	CASSRLGLDFSEQFF	TGTGCCAGCAGTCGCTTAGGACTAGATTTCAGTGAGCAGTTCTTC
TRBV12-2	-	-	TRBJ2-7	CASRPPGGERVYEQYF	TGTGCAAGTCGCCCCCCCGGCGGCGAGCGGGTCTACGAGCAGTACTTC
TRBV7-9	TRBD1	-	TRBJ2-1	CASSSGQGAPFF	TGTGCCAGCAGCTCAGGACAGGGGGCACCGTTCTTC
TRBV9	-	-	TRBJ2-3	CASSDSRASTDTQYF	TGTGCCAGCAGCGATAGCAGAGCCAGCACAGATACGCAGTATTTT
TRBV10-3	-	-	TRBJ1-5	CAISPGEDQPQHF	TGTGCCATCAGCCCGGGGGAGGATCAGCCCCAGCATTTT
TRBV9	-	-	TRBJ2-4	CASSPLSPNIQYF	TGTGCCAGCAGCCCCCTGAGCCCAAACATTCAGTACTTC
TRBV5-1	-	-	TRBJ1-4	CASRQDSENEKLFF	TGCGCCAGCAGACAGGACAGTGAGAATGAAAAACTGTTTTTT
TRBV19	-	-	TRBJ1-1	CASREGVMNTEAFF	TGTGCCAGCAGAGAGGGGGTCATGAACACTGAAGCTTTCTTT
TRBV4-1	TRBD2	-	TRBJ2-7	CASSQRGGVGYEQYF	TGCGCCAGCAGCCAGAGGGGAGGGGTGGGCTACGAGCAGTACTTC
TRBV30	TRBD1	-	TRBJ1-6	CAWSGRGLSSPLHF	TGTGCCTGGAGCGGCAGGGGGCTTAGTTCCCCCCTCCACTTT
TRBV5-1	-	-	TRBJ1-1	CASSLEPGLDTEAFF	TGCGCCAGCAGCTTGGAACCAGGGCTGGACACTGAAGCTTTCTTT
TRBV27	-	-	TRBJ2-7	CASSSQGLGYEQYF	TGTGCCAGCAGTTCCCAGGGACTCGGCTACGAGCAGTACTTC
TRBV6-5	TRBD2	few	TRBJ2-3	CASKLAGLTDTQYF	TGTGCCAGCAAATTAGCGGGACTCACAGATACGCAGTATTTT